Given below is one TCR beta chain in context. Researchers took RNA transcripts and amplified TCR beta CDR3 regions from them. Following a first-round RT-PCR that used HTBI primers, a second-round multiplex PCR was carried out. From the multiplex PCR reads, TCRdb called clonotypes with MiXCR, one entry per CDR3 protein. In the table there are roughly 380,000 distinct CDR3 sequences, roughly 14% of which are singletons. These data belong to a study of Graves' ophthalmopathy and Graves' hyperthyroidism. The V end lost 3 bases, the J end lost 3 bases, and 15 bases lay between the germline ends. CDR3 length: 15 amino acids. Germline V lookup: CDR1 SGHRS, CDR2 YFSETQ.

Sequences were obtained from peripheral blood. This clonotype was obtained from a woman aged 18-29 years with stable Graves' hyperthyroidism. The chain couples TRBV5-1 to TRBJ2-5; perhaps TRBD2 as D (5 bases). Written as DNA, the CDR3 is TGCGCCAGCAGCTCCACAGCGGCAGGCGAAGAGACCCAGTACTTC. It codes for CASSSTAAGEETQYF.